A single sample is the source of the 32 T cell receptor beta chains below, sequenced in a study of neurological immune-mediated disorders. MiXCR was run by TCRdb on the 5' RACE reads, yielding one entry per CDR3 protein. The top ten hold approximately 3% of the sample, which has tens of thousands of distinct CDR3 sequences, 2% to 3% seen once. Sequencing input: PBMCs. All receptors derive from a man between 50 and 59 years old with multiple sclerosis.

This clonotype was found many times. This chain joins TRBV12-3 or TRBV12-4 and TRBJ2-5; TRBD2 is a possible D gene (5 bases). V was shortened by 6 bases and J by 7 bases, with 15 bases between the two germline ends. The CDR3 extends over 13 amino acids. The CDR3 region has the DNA TGTGCCAGCAGCCCCCGGGAATGGGGGACCCAGTACTTC. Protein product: CASSPREWGTQYF.

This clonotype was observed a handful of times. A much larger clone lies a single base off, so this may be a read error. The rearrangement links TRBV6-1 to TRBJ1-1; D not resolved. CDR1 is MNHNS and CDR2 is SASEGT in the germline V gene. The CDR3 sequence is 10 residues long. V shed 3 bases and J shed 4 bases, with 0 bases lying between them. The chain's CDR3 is CASSDTEAFF. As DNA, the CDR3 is TGTGCCAGCAGTGACACTGAAGCTTTCTTT.

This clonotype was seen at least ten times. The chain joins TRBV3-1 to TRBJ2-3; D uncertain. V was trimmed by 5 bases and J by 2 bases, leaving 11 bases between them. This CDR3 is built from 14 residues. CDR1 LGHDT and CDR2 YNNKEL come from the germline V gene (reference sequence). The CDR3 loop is CASSSDSDTDTQYF. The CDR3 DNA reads TGTGCCAGCAGCTCCGATTCTGACACAGATACGCAGTATTTT.

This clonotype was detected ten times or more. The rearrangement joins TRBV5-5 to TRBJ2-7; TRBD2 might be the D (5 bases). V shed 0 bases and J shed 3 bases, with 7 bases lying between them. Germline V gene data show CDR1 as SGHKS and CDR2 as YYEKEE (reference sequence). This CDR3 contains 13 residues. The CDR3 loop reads CASSLARGYEQYF. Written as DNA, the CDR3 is TGTGCCAGCAGCTTGGCCCGGGGCTACGAGCAGTACTTC.

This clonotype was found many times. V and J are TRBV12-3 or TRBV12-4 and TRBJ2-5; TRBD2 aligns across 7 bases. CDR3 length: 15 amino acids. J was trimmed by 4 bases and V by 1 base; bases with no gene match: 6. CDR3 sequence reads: CASSLGGRGAETQYF. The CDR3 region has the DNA TGTGCCAGCAGTTTAGGCGGGAGAGGGGCAGAGACCCAGTACTTC.

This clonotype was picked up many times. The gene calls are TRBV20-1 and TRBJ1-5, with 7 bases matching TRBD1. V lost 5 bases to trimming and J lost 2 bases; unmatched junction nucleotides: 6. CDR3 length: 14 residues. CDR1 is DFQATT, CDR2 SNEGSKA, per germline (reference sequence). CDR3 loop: CSASQQGRNQPQHF. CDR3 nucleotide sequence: TGCAGTGCTTCGCAACAGGGGCGCAATCAGCCCCAGCATTTT.

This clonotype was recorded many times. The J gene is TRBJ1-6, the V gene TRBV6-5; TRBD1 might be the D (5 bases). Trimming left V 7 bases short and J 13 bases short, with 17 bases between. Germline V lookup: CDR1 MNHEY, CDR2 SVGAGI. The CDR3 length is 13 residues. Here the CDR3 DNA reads TGTGCCAGCAAGGTGGGGCCGGGTGAGCCCCTCCACTTT. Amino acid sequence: CASKVGPGEPLHF.

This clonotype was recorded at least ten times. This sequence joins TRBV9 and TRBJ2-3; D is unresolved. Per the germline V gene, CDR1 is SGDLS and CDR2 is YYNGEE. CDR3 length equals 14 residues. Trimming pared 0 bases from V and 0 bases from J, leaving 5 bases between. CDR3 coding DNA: TGTGCCAGCAGCGTAGGTCAGAGCACAGATACGCAGTATTTT. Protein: CASSVGQSTDTQYF.

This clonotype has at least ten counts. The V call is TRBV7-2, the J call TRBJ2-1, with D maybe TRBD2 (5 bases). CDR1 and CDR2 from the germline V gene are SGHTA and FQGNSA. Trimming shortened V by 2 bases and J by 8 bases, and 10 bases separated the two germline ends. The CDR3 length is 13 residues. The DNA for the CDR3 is TGTGCCAGCAGCTTACGTGAGGGCCATGAGCAGTTCTTC. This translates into CASSLREGHEQFF.

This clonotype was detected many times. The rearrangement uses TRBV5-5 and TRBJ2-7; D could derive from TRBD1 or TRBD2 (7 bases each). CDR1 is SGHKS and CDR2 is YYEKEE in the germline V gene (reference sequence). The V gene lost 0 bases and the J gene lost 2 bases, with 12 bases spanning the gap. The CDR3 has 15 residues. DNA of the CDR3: TGTGCCAGCAGCTTGGAGGGAGGGGGCCCCTACGAGCAGTACTTC. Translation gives CASSLEGGGPYEQYF.

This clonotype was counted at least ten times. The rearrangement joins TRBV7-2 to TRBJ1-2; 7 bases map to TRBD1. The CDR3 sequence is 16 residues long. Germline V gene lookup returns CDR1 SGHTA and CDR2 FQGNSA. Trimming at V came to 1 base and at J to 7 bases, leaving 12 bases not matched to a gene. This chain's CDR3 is CASSLDRQGYRGGYTF. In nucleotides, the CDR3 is TGTGCCAGCAGCTTAGACCGACAGGGATATCGAGGTGGCTACACCTTC.

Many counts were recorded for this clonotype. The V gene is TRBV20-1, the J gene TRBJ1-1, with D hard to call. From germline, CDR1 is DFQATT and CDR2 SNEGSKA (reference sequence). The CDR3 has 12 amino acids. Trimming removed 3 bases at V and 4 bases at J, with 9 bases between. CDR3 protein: CSARDLSTEAFF. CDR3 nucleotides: TGCAGTGCTAGGGACCTTTCCACTGAAGCTTTCTTT.

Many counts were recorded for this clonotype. CDR3 in amino acids: CASTLRGGSYNSPLHF. Here the CDR3 DNA reads TGTGCCAGCACCCTGCGTGGAGGGAGCTATAATTCACCCCTCCACTTT. The genes are TRBV12-3 or TRBV12-4 and TRBJ1-6, with no clear D. V lost 7 bases, J lost 3 bases, and 16 bases lay in between. The CDR3 runs to 16 residues.

CDR3 region: CASKERWGDSYNEQFF. The CDR3 coding sequence is TGTGCCAGCAAAGAGCGATGGGGAGACTCCTACAATGAGCAGTTCTTC. V gene TRBV2 combines with J gene TRBJ2-1; D may be TRBD2 (5 bases). V was clipped by 7 bases and J by 0 bases, with 16 bases between them. Germline V CDR1 and CDR2: SNHLY, FYNNEI. This CDR3 comprises 16 residues.

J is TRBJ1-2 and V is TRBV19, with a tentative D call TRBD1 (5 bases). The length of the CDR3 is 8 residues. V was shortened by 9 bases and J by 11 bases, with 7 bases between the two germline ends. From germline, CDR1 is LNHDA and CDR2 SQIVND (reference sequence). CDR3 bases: TGTGCCAGCGGGGGGTACACCTTC. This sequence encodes CASGGYTF.

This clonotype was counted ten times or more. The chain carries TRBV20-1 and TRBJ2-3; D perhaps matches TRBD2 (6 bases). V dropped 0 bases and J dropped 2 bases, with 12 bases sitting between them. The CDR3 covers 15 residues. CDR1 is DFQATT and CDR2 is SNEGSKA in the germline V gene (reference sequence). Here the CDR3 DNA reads TGCAGTGCTAGAGAGCTAGCGTCTCCCACAGATACGCAGTATTTT. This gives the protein CSARELASPTDTQYF.

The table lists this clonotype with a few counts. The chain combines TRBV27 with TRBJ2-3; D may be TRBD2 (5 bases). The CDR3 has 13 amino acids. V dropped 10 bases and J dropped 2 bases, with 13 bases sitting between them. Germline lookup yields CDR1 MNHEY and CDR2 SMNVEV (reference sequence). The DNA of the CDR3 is TGTGCCACTCAGGACTCCAACACAGATACGCAGTATTTT. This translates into CATQDSNTDTQYF.

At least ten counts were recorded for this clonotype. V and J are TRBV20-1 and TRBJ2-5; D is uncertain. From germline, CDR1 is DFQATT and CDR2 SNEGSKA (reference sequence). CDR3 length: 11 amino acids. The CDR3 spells CSVLTQETQYF. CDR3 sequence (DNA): TGCAGCGTACTCACCCAAGAGACCCAGTACTTC.

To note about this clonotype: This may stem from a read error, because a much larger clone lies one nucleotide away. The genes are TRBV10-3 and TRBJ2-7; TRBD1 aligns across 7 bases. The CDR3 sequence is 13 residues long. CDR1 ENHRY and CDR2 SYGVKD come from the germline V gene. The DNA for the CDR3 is TGTGCCATTTGGACAGGTGGCCGTAAGGAGCAGTGCTTC. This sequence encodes CAIWTGGRKEQCF.

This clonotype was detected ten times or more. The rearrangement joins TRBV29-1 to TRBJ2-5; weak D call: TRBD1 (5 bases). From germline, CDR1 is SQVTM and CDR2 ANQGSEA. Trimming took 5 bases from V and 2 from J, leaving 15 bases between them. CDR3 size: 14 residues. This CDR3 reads CSVQGFGAQETQYF. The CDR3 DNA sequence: TGCAGCGTTCAGGGTTTTGGGGCTCAAGAGACCCAGTACTTC.

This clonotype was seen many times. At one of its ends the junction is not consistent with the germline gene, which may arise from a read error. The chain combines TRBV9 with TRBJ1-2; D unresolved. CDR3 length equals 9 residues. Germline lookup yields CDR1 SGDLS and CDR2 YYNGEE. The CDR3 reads CASSSPPIF. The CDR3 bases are TGTGCCAGCAGCTCCCCCCCCATCTTC.

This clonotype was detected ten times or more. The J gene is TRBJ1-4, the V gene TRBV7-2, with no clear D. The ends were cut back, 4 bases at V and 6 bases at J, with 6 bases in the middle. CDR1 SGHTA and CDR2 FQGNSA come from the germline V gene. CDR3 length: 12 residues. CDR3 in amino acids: CASSSGHEKLFF. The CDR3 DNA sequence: TGTGCCAGCAGCTCAGGCCATGAAAAACTGTTTTTT.

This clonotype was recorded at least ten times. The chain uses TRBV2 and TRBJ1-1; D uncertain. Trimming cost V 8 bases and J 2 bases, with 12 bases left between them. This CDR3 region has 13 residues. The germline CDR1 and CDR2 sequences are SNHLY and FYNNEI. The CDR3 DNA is TGTGCCAGCGCCCGGCGGGCAAACACTGAAGCTTTCTTT. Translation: CASARRANTEAFF.

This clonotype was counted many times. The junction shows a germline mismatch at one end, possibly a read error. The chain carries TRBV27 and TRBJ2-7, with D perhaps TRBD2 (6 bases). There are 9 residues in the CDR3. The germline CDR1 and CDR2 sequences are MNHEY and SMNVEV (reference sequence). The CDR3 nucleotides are TGTGCCGGGGACTCCCGGGCCCTCTTC. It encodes CAGDSRALF.

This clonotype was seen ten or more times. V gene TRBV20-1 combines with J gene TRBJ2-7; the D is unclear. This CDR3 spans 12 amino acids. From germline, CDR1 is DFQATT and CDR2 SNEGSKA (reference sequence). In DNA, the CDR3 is TGCAGAGTAGGCGACCTCTCCTACGAGCAGTACTTC. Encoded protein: CRVGDLSYEQYF.

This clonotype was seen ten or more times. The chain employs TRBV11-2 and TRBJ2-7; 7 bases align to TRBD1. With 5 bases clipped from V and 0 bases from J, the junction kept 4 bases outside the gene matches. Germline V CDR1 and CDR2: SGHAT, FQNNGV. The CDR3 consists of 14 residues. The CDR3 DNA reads TGTGCCAGCAGCCTTCGACAGGGCTCCTACGAGCAGTACTTC. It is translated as CASSLRQGSYEQYF.

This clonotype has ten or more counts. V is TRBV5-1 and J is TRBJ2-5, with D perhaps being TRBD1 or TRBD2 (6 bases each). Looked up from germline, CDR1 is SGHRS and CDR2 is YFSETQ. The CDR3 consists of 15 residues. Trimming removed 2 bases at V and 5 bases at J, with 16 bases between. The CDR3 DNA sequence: TGCGCCAGCAGCTTCAGACCGGGGGCTTCGGAGACCCAGTACTTC. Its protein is CASSFRPGASETQYF.

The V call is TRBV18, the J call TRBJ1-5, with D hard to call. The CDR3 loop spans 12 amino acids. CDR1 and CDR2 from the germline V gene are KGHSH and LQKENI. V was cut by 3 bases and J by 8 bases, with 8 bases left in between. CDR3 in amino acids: CASSPQGKPQHF. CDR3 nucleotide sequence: TGTGCCAGCTCACCTCAAGGGAAGCCCCAGCATTTT.

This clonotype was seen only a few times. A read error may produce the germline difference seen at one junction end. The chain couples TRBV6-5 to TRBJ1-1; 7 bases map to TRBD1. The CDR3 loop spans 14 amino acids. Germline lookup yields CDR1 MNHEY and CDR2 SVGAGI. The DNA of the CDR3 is TGTGCAAGCAGTCCCTTAGACAGGGACATCGACGCTTTCTTT. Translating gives CASSPLDRDIDAFF.

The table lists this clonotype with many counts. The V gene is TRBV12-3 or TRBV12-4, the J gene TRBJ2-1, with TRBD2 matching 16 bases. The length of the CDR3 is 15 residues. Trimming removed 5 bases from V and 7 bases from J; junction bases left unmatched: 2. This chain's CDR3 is CASSGTSGGGNEQFF. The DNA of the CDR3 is TGTGCCAGCAGTGGGACTAGCGGGGGGGGGAATGAGCAGTTCTTC.

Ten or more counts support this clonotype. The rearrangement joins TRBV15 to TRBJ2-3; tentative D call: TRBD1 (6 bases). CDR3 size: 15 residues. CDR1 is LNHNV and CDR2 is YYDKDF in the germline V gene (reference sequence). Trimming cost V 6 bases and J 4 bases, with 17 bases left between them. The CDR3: CATRMGTFRADTQYF. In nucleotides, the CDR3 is TGTGCCACCAGAATGGGGACATTCCGTGCAGATACGCAGTATTTT.

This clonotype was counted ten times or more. In nucleotides, the CDR3 is TGTGCCAGCAGTGAGCATAGTAGGGGAAACACCATATATTTT. It is translated as CASSEHSRGNTIYF. The V and J genes are TRBV6-1 and TRBJ1-3; D ambiguous. The CDR3 length is 14 residues. Germline V gene lookup returns CDR1 MNHNS and CDR2 SASEGT. Trimming removed 3 bases from V and 4 bases from J, with 10 bases in between.